This is a list of T cell receptor beta chains from one sample in a study of regulatory T cells in long-lasting Graves disease. Each CDR3 protein is one row after TCRdb ran MiXCR on the multiplex PCR reads. The table has 250,000 to 300,000 distinct CDR3 sequences, 22% seen once. Specimen: peripheral blood mononuclear cells (PBMCs), collected when the disease was refractory, from a patient treated with antithyroid drugs. Every receptor here comes from a female donor with Graves disease. Each CDR3 is given with its conserved first and last residue. A D gene is named only where the DNA matches it firmly. Clone size is shown for a subset of rows, as once, few, many or a class of expanded clone.

cdr3_aa: CASSRRTSGDSGANVLTF; cdr3_nt: TGCGCCAGCAGCCGACGGACTAGCGGAGACTCTGGGGCCAACGTCCTGACTTTC; v_call: TRBV4-3; j_call: TRBJ2-6; clone_size: -; d_call: TRBD2
cdr3_aa: CASSLETGLDTQYF; cdr3_nt: TGCGCCAGCAGCTTGGAAACAGGGTTAGATACGCAGTATTTT; v_call: TRBV5-1; j_call: TRBJ2-3; clone_size: few; d_call: -
cdr3_aa: CASSFPPVQETQYF; cdr3_nt: TGTGCCAGCAGCTTCCCGCCGGTCCAAGAGACCCAGTACTTC; v_call: TRBV11-1; j_call: TRBJ2-5; clone_size: many; d_call: -
cdr3_aa: CASSFRPVNTEAFF; cdr3_nt: TGTGCCAGCAGCTTCCGGCCGGTGAACACTGAAGCTTTCTTT; v_call: TRBV5-6; j_call: TRBJ1-1; clone_size: few; d_call: -
cdr3_aa: CSASPDSYEQYF; cdr3_nt: TGCAGTGCTAGCCCGGACTCCTACGAGCAGTACTTC; v_call: TRBV20-1; j_call: TRBJ2-7; clone_size: few; d_call: -
cdr3_aa: CASSFGQGISSLHF; cdr3_nt: TGTGCCAGCAGCTTTGGACAGGGCATTTCGTCCCTCCACTTT; v_call: TRBV9; j_call: TRBJ1-6; clone_size: few; d_call: TRBD1
cdr3_aa: CASSLFPADARSNNSPLHF; cdr3_nt: TGCGCCAGCAGCTTGTTCCCGGCGGACGCGAGGTCAAATAATTCACCCCTCCACTTT; v_call: TRBV5-1; j_call: TRBJ1-6; clone_size: -; d_call: -
cdr3_aa: CASRLTWDEQFF; cdr3_nt: TGCGCCAGCCGATTGACTTGGGATGAGCAGTTCTTC; v_call: TRBV5-1; j_call: TRBJ2-1; clone_size: -; d_call: -
cdr3_aa: CATSESGTSGSYEQYF; cdr3_nt: TGTGCCACCAGTGAGTCAGGAACTAGCGGAAGCTACGAGCAGTACTTC; v_call: TRBV24-1; j_call: TRBJ2-7; clone_size: -; d_call: TRBD2
cdr3_aa: CASTKSGLAAATQETQYF; cdr3_nt: TGTGCCAGCACTAAGTCGGGACTAGCGGCTGCCACCCAAGAGACCCAGTACTTC; v_call: TRBV6-1; j_call: TRBJ2-5; clone_size: many; d_call: TRBD2
cdr3_aa: CSVSQGVGYGYTF; cdr3_nt: TGCAGCGTGAGTCAGGGGGTCGGCTATGGCTACACCTTC; v_call: TRBV29-1; j_call: TRBJ1-2; clone_size: -; d_call: TRBD1
cdr3_aa: CASSPGGTPSYEQYF; cdr3_nt: TGTGCCAGCTCACCGGGCGGGACACCCTCCTACGAGCAGTACTTC; v_call: TRBV18; j_call: TRBJ2-7; clone_size: many; d_call: -
cdr3_aa: CASNQQVNTEAFF; cdr3_nt: TGTGCCAGCAACCAACAGGTGAACACTGAAGCTTTCTTT; v_call: TRBV6-1; j_call: TRBJ1-1; clone_size: -; d_call: -
cdr3_aa: CASGTGREPNEQYF; cdr3_nt: TGTGCCAGCGGAACGGGACGGGAGCCCAACGAGCAGTACTTC; v_call: TRBV27; j_call: TRBJ2-7; clone_size: many; d_call: -
cdr3_aa: CASSIQRDQPQHF; cdr3_nt: TGTGCCAGCAGTATCCAGAGAGATCAGCCCCAGCATTTT; v_call: TRBV6-1; j_call: TRBJ1-5; clone_size: -; d_call: -
cdr3_aa: CASSLARVPGLAFPGELFF; cdr3_nt: TGTGCCAGCAGCTTAGCGCGGGTCCCGGGACTAGCGTTCCCCGGGGAGCTGTTTTTT; v_call: TRBV7-9; j_call: TRBJ2-2; clone_size: -; d_call: TRBD2
cdr3_aa: CASSSGGTRIDEQFF; cdr3_nt: TGTGCCAGCTCCTCAGGGGGGACTAGAATCGATGAGCAGTTCTTC; v_call: TRBV18; j_call: TRBJ2-1; clone_size: -; d_call: -
cdr3_aa: CASREDRTNEKLFF; cdr3_nt: TGTGCCAGCAGAGAGGACAGGACTAATGAAAAACTGTTTTTT; v_call: TRBV2; j_call: TRBJ1-4; clone_size: many; d_call: TRBD1
cdr3_aa: CASSLVVQAPNSGANVLTF; cdr3_nt: TGCGCCAGCAGCTTGGTAGTGCAGGCCCCCAACTCTGGGGCCAACGTCCTGACTTTC; v_call: TRBV5-1; j_call: TRBJ2-6; clone_size: -; d_call: -
cdr3_aa: CASSRAETNTEAFF; cdr3_nt: TGTGCCAGCTCTCGGGCGGAGACGAACACTGAAGCTTTCTTT; v_call: TRBV18; j_call: TRBJ1-1; clone_size: few; d_call: -
cdr3_aa: CASSLAGPMYSGALYEQYF; cdr3_nt: TGTGCCAGCAGTTTGGCCGGTCCGATGTATAGCGGAGCCCTCTACGAGCAGTACTTC; v_call: TRBV6-5; j_call: TRBJ2-7; clone_size: many; d_call: -
cdr3_aa: CSARSGRGTYEQYF; cdr3_nt: TGCAGTGCTAGATCGGGACGGGGGACCTACGAGCAGTACTTC; v_call: TRBV20-1; j_call: TRBJ2-7; clone_size: many; d_call: -
cdr3_aa: CASRPKSWFGDIQYF; cdr3_nt: TGTGCCAGCCGCCCTAAGTCATGGTTCGGGGACATTCAGTACTTC; v_call: TRBV28; j_call: TRBJ2-4; clone_size: -; d_call: -
cdr3_aa: CASSSRGGRDEQFF; cdr3_nt: TGTGCCAGCAGCTCCCGCGGAGGGAGGGATGAGCAGTTCTTC; v_call: TRBV7-6; j_call: TRBJ2-1; clone_size: few; d_call: TRBD2
cdr3_aa: CASSLPGANYEQYF; cdr3_nt: TGTGCCAGCAGCTTACCGGGGGCAAACTACGAGCAGTACTTC; v_call: TRBV7-2; j_call: TRBJ2-7; clone_size: -; d_call: -
cdr3_aa: CASRTGGSDTEAFF; cdr3_nt: TGTGCCAGCAGAACAGGGGGGTCGGACACTGAAGCTTTCTTT; v_call: TRBV6-1; j_call: TRBJ1-1; clone_size: many; d_call: TRBD1
cdr3_aa: CASSLRRGGREKLFF; cdr3_nt: TGTGCCAGCAGCCTTAGGCGAGGGGGGAGGGAAAAACTGTTTTTT; v_call: TRBV7-2; j_call: TRBJ1-4; clone_size: many; d_call: -
cdr3_aa: CSACYRGLGTDTQYF; cdr3_nt: TGCAGCGCTTGTTACCGGGGCCTAGGCACAGATACGCAGTATTTT; v_call: TRBV20-1; j_call: TRBJ2-3; clone_size: -; d_call: -
cdr3_aa: CASRRGPGQLYEQYF; cdr3_nt: TGTGCCAGCAGGAGAGGTCCGGGACAACTCTACGAGCAGTACTTC; v_call: TRBV2; j_call: TRBJ2-7; clone_size: few; d_call: -
cdr3_aa: CASSYRDRDEQYF; cdr3_nt: TGTGCCAGCAGTTATAGGGACAGGGACGAGCAGTACTTC; v_call: TRBV28; j_call: TRBJ2-7; clone_size: many; d_call: TRBD1
cdr3_aa: CASSPGSVETQYF; cdr3_nt: TGTGCCAGCTCACCAGGGTCGGTAGAGACCCAGTACTTC; v_call: TRBV18; j_call: TRBJ2-5; clone_size: few; d_call: -
cdr3_aa: CASSLTGGPTDTQYF; cdr3_nt: TGTGCCAGCAGTTTAACGGGAGGGCCTACAGATACGCAGTATTTT; v_call: TRBV28; j_call: TRBJ2-3; clone_size: few; d_call: TRBD2
cdr3_aa: CASSYGGTEAFF; cdr3_nt: TGTGCCAGCAGTTACGGTGGAACTGAAGCTTTCTTT; v_call: TRBV6-2/TRBV6-3; j_call: TRBJ1-1; clone_size: many; d_call: -
cdr3_aa: CASTFRAVDQPQHF; cdr3_nt: TGTGCCAGCACCTTTAGGGCGGTCGATCAGCCCCAGCATTTT; v_call: TRBV28; j_call: TRBJ1-5; clone_size: many; d_call: -
cdr3_aa: CSVRSNYGYTF; cdr3_nt: TGCAGCGTTAGGTCTAACTATGGCTACACCTTC; v_call: TRBV29-1; j_call: TRBJ1-2; clone_size: few; d_call: -
cdr3_aa: CASNGGTYEQYF; cdr3_nt: TGCGCCAGCAACGGCGGTACCTACGAGCAGTACTTC; v_call: TRBV10-2; j_call: TRBJ2-7; clone_size: -; d_call: -
cdr3_aa: CASSDTGQYYGYTF; cdr3_nt: TGTGCCAGCAGCGATACCGGACAGTACTATGGCTACACCTTC; v_call: TRBV9; j_call: TRBJ1-2; clone_size: -; d_call: -
cdr3_aa: CATSRDRAQGPHEQYF; cdr3_nt: TGTGCCACCAGCAGAGATCGCGCCCAGGGCCCACACGAGCAGTACTTC; v_call: TRBV15; j_call: TRBJ2-7; clone_size: many; d_call: -
cdr3_aa: CSARDFAGTNTGELFF; cdr3_nt: TGCAGTGCTAGAGATTTCGCAGGGACGAACACCGGGGAGCTGTTTTTT; v_call: TRBV20-1; j_call: TRBJ2-2; clone_size: -; d_call: -
cdr3_aa: CASSRNPGGSDTEAFF; cdr3_nt: TGTGCCAGCTCACGCAACCCCGGGGGATCGGACACTGAAGCTTTCTTT; v_call: TRBV18; j_call: TRBJ1-1; clone_size: many; d_call: -
cdr3_aa: CASSAITNEAFF; cdr3_nt: TGTGCCAGCAGCGCCATAACGAATGAAGCTTTCTTT; v_call: TRBV3-1; j_call: TRBJ1-1; clone_size: -; d_call: -
cdr3_aa: CASTLGRLAVLWETQYF; cdr3_nt: TGTGCCAGCACCCTAGGGAGACTAGCTGTGCTTTGGGAGACCCAGTACTTC; v_call: TRBV7-8; j_call: TRBJ2-5; clone_size: few; d_call: TRBD2
cdr3_aa: CASSLTTYEQYF; cdr3_nt: TGTGCCAGCAGCTTAACAACCTACGAGCAGTACTTC; v_call: TRBV7-9; j_call: TRBJ2-7; clone_size: many; d_call: -
cdr3_aa: CASSPPEGVEAFF; cdr3_nt: TGTGCCAGCAGCCCGCCGGAGGGGGTTGAAGCTTTCTTT; v_call: TRBV7-9; j_call: TRBJ1-1; clone_size: many; d_call: -